This TCR beta chain was observed in a study of cytomegalovirus exposure and HLA in healthy donors. This PCR relied on a set of 60 Vbeta primers and 13 Jbeta primers. The assay was immunoSEQ multiplex PCR, and TCRdb's table has in-frame clones only and misses some. Of tens of thousands of clones in the sample, more than 80% are singletons; the top ten hold around 10%. After removal of 1 base from V and 5 bases from J, the junction contained 17 bases not matched to a gene. Germline V gives CDR1 MGHRA, CDR2 YSYEKL. The CDR3 totals 19 residues. The genes are TRBV4-1 and TRBJ1-1; 9 nucleotides match TRBD1. Sequencing was carried out using PBMCs. The sequence was obtained from a woman in her thirties in good health and CMV-seropositive. CDR3 nucleotides: TGCGCCAGCAGCCAAGGATTAGGTGGACAGGGGACCTTGTTGACTGAAGCTTTCTTT. Translation: CASSQGLGGQGTLLTEAFF.